This T cell receptor beta chain was captured by sequencing in a study of regulatory T cells in long-lasting Graves disease. The germline V and J ends were trimmed by 2 bases and 1 base, with 2 bases remaining between them. The CDR3 covers 13 residues. Study observations and caveats: The work looked only at peripheral blood and did not look at thyroid tissue. When disease was persistent, TRBV28, TRBJ1-2 and TRBJ2-5 were the favored segments.

Construction of the TCR beta libraries employed iRepertoire HTBI primers in conjunction with Arm-PCR of CDR3 regions. Original processing notes: Identified across the samples were 60 to 70 TRBV segments and 13 to 15 TRBJ segments. TCRdb processed the multiplex PCR reads anew with MiXCR; each CDR3 protein has one entry. The V and J calls follow TCRdb's processing rather than the paper's. Found here are over 650,000 distinct CDR3 sequences, about 30% of them singletons; the top ten hold under 50%. Time point defined: persistent/refractory GD, antithyroid drugs over 5 years with positive TRAb. RNA from PBMCs was the source of the TCR library. This clonotype was observed at least ten times. What it binds is not known.

The chain uses TRBV12-3 or TRBV12-4 and TRBJ2-2; no definite D call. The sequencing used peripheral blood mononuclear cells (PBMCs), collected when the disease was refractory, from a patient treated with antithyroid drugs. This clonotype was obtained from a female donor with Graves disease. CDR3 sequence (DNA): TGTGCCAGCAGTTTACAGAACACCGGGGAGCTGTTTTTT. Protein: CASSLQNTGELFF.